The clone carrying this T cell receptor (beta chain) has a single count. The data are from a study of blood T cell repertoires in COVID-19. Across the whole study: Sites across the United States, Italy and Spain contributed samples from acute and convalescent COVID-19.

This table comes from immunoSEQ multiplex PCR, and its TCRdb copy is limited to in-frame clones, with some not included. The data contain 200,000 to 250,000 clones, 80% to 90% of them singletons. V was clipped by 1 base and J by 8 bases; unmatched bases: 15. Germline-derived CDR1 and CDR2 are LGHDT and YNNKEL (reference sequence). This CDR3 is built from 19 residues. Sequencing used PBMCs or T cells enriched from blood (not recorded which). The TCR originated in a woman aged 40-49 years who had been exposed to COVID-19. The chain has TRBV3-1 (or the pseudogene TRBV3-2) and TRBJ2-1; 12 bases match TRBD1. The CDR3 nucleotides are TGTGCCAGCAGCCAAGTAGGGCGGGCCGGGACAGGGGGCATGGATGAGCAGTTCTTC. The encoded protein is CASSQVGRAGTGGMDEQFF.